The 21 T cell receptor beta chains presented below share a single source sample, sequenced in a study of shared T cell receptors in the human thymus. Profiling relied on immunoSEQ multiplex PCR, and the TCRdb table lists in-frame clones only, not all of them. Of a few hundred thousand clones listed, 85% to 95% are singletons. Sequencing was done on a sample of thymocytes. The receptors come from a human donor.

J is TRBJ2-1 and V is TRBV5-8; 7 nucleotides align to TRBD2. The V gene's germline CDR1 is SGHTS and CDR2 YDEGEE. The CDR3 runs 15 residues. The V segment lost 7 bases and the J segment 7 bases; nucleotides outside the gene matches: 14. The CDR3 region is CASGSKRDYGNEQFF. In DNA, the CDR3 is TGTGCCAGCGGATCAAAGCGGGATTATGGGAATGAGCAGTTCTTC.

The chain carries TRBV15 and TRBJ2-4, with 8 bases fitting TRBD1. Germline values: CDR1 LNHNV, CDR2 YYDKDF (reference sequence). The CDR3 consists of 19 residues. The ends lost 0 bases at V and 2 bases at J; junction bases unmatched: 12. As DNA, the CDR3 is TGTGCCACCAGCAGAGATGGACAGGGCGGTTGGCCTTCCAAAAACATTCAGTACTTC. Amino acids: CATSRDGQGGWPSKNIQYF.

V gene TRBV5-1 combines with J gene TRBJ2-2; D ambiguous. This CDR3 contains 13 residues. From germline, CDR1 is SGHRS and CDR2 YFSETQ. Trimming removed 0 bases at V and 5 bases at J, with 5 bases between. The DNA for the CDR3 is TGCGCCAGCAGCTTGGAGGGTACCGGGGAGCTGTTTTTT. This translates into CASSLEGTGELFF.

This rearrangement joins TRBV11-2 to TRBJ2-7, with a tentative D call TRBD2 (5 bases). Trimming stripped 5 bases from V and 0 bases from J, with 11 bases between. This CDR3 is 14 amino acids long. Germline-derived CDR1 and CDR2 are SGHAT and FQNNGV. DNA for the CDR3: TGTGCCAGCAGCCTCCAGCGGAGCTCCTACGAGCAGTACTTC. Protein: CASSLQRSSYEQYF.

This chain connects TRBV7-2 to TRBJ1-1; the D gene is possibly TRBD1 (5 bases). CDR1 and CDR2 (germline): SGHTA, FQGNSA. The CDR3 loop spans 13 amino acids. Trimming left V 3 bases short and J 1 base short, with 6 bases between. CDR3 coding DNA: TGTGCCAGCAGCTTGACAGCGAACACTGAAGCTTTCTTT. This translates into CASSLTANTEAFF.

The rearrangement joins TRBV14 to TRBJ2-7; D remains unclear. Deletions cut 5 bases from V and 3 bases from J, with 11 bases between. Per germline, CDR1 SGHDN and CDR2 FVKESK. CDR3 length: 13 residues. CDR3 coding DNA: TGTGCCAGCAGCAGAGAGGTCTTCTACGAGCAGTACTTC. It is translated as CASSREVFYEQYF.

This chain connects TRBV4-2 to TRBJ2-1; 9 bases map to TRBD2. This CDR3 has 14 amino acids. The germline gives CDR1 LGHNA, CDR2 YNFKEQ. Unmatched junction bases numbered 5, after V lost 3 bases and J lost 8 bases. DNA of the CDR3: TGTGCCAGCAGCCAGGGGGGCGGGAGGGATGAGCAGTTCTTC. Protein: CASSQGGGRDEQFF.

The J gene is TRBJ2-2, the V gene TRBV27; 8 bases match TRBD1. The CDR3 covers 17 residues. Looked up from germline, CDR1 is MNHEY and CDR2 is SMNVEV (reference sequence). Trimming took 3 bases from V and 5 from J; bases not matched to a gene: 11. CDR3 in DNA: TGTGCCAGCAGTTTGATCGGACAGGGAAGGGAAACCGGGGAGCTGTTTTTT. Translating gives CASSLIGQGRETGELFF.

This chain links TRBV28 with TRBJ1-4; TRBD1 agrees at 7 bases. Trimming took 5 bases from V and 8 from J; bases not matched to a gene: 17. This CDR3 region has 17 residues. Germline V gives CDR1 MDHEN, CDR2 SYDVKM. Written as DNA, the CDR3 is TGTGCCAGCAGTGAGCACCAACAGGGGAGGTTGGGGGAAAAACTGTTTTTT. Translation: CASSEHQQGRLGEKLFF.

The chain carries TRBV2 and TRBJ1-2; D may be TRBD1 (5 bases). Trimming removed 6 bases at V and 2 bases at J, with 16 bases between. The CDR3 is 15 residues long. Germline CDR1 reads SNHLY; CDR2 reads FYNNEI. The CDR3 nucleotides read TGTGCCAGCAGGGGACCCCCTCTGGGAAACTATGGCTACACCTTC. Translated: CASRGPPLGNYGYTF.

This clone was seen just once. The chain uses TRBV19 and TRBJ2-1, with 7 bases that match TRBD2. The CDR3 is 19 amino acids. Germline V gene data show CDR1 as LNHDA and CDR2 as SQIVND (reference sequence). With V trimmed by 1 base and J by 0 bases, 12 bases remained unmatched. The CDR3 DNA is TGTGCCAGTAGTATAGGGAAAAGTGCTAGCGGATACTCCTACAATGAGCAGTTCTTC. Its protein product is CASSIGKSASGYSYNEQFF.

V gene TRBV28 combines with J gene TRBJ1-2, with 8 bases lining up with TRBD1. V shed 3 bases, J shed 4 bases, and the junction held 10 bases outside the gene matches. Germline CDR1 is MDHEN and CDR2 is SYDVKM. This CDR3 is 16 amino acids long. CDR3 nucleotides: TGTGCCAGCAGTTTTTACCGGCAGGGGGCGGCCTATGGCTACACCTTC. This sequence encodes CASSFYRQGAAYGYTF.

The chain couples TRBV9 to TRBJ2-7; maybe TRBD1 (8 bases). With 2 bases removed from V and 2 bases from J, the gap between germline ends came to 20 bases. This CDR3 has 17 amino acids. CDR1 and CDR2 (germline): SGDLS, YYNGEE. For the CDR3, the DNA is TGTGCCAGCAGCGTGAGGGGGGGGACAGGTTCCCCCTACGAGCAGTACTTC. As protein: CASSVRGGTGSPYEQYF.

The chain recombines TRBV15 with TRBJ2-1; 8 bases align to TRBD2. The CDR3 length is 13 residues. The junction had 3 bases not matched to a gene; V was cut back by 1 base and J by 10 bases. Germline V CDR1 and CDR2: LNHNV, YYDKDF (reference sequence). CDR3 DNA sequence: TGTGCCACCAGCAGAGCGGGAGGGGGGGAGCAGTTCTTC. Protein product: CATSRAGGGEQFF.

This clone has only one observation. The chain carries TRBV15 and TRBJ1-5; TRBD1 aligns across 9 bases. This CDR3 spans 18 amino acids. V lost 1 base to trimming and J lost 1 base; unmatched junction nucleotides: 8. CDR1 and CDR2 from the germline V gene are LNHNV and YYDKDF (reference sequence). CDR3 sequence reads: CATSRGGKGQGSNQPQHF. CDR3 DNA: TGTGCCACCAGCAGAGGGGGGAAGGGACAGGGAAGCAATCAGCCCCAGCATTTT.

The chain uses TRBV5-6 and TRBJ2-2; 9 nucleotides agree with TRBD2. The CDR3 sequence is 16 residues long. The V gene's germline CDR1 is SGHDT and CDR2 YYEEEE. Unmatched junction bases numbered 4, after V lost 4 bases and J lost 0 bases. CDR3 DNA sequence: TGTGCCAGCAGCGCAACTAGCGGGCCGAACACCGGGGAGCTGTTTTTT. As protein: CASSATSGPNTGELFF. Full variable domain (rest looked up from reference TRBV5-6 and TRBJ2-2): DAGVTQSPTHLIKTRGQQVTLRCSPKSGHDTVSWYQQALGQGPQFIFQYYEEEERQRGNFPDRFSGHQFPNYSSELNVNALLLGDSALYLCASSATSGPNTGELFFGEGSRLTVL.

The V and J genes are TRBV5-1 and TRBJ2-7, with D possibly being TRBD1 (6 bases). The CDR3 has 14 residues. V lost 5 bases and J lost 3, with 15 bases in between. CDR1 is SGHRS, CDR2 YFSETQ, per germline. The CDR3 is CASSRAGVNYEQYF. DNA of the CDR3: TGCGCCAGCAGTCGGGCAGGGGTCAACTACGAGCAGTACTTC. The whole variable domain, filled in from reference TRBV5-1 and TRBJ2-7, reads KAGVTQTPRYLIKTRGQQVTLSCSPISGHRSVSWYQQTPGQGLQFLFEYFSETQRNKGNFPGRFSGRQFSNSRSEMNVSTLELGDSALYLCASSRAGVNYEQYFGPGTRLTVT.

The chain has TRBV27 and TRBJ2-7; D assignment may be TRBD1 or TRBD2 (5 bases each). Germline CDR1 MNHEY, CDR2 SMNVEV (reference sequence). V lost 4 bases and J lost 2, with 12 bases in between. CDR3 length: 14 amino acids. The CDR3 DNA reads as TGTGCCAGCAGTTCCCGGGACCCAACCTACGAGCAGTACTTC. Its protein is CASSSRDPTYEQYF.

The V gene is TRBV18, the J gene TRBJ2-3; D could derive from TRBD1 or TRBD2 (5 bases each). The CDR3 spans 14 residues. Germline V lookup: CDR1 KGHSH, CDR2 LQKENI. V was pared by 4 bases and J by 2 bases, with 10 bases between. The CDR3 loop reads CASSRSGPTDTQYF. CDR3 bases: TGTGCCAGCTCACGATCGGGACCCACAGATACGCAGTATTTT.

The gene calls are TRBV27 and TRBJ2-1; 11 bases are a match to TRBD2. This CDR3 spans 18 amino acids. Germline CDR1 is MNHEY and CDR2 is SMNVEV (reference sequence). Losses at the gene ends were 3 bases for V and 4 bases for J; bases not matched to a gene: 11. CDR3 in DNA: TGTGCCAGCAGTTTGTTCGGGACTAGCGGAGGAGTTTACAATGAGCAGTTCTTC. It yields the protein CASSLFGTSGGVYNEQFF.

The chain combines TRBV6-1 with TRBJ2-3; a possible D gene is TRBD2 (7 bases). Trimming cost V 4 bases and J 3 bases, with 11 bases left between them. The CDR3 covers 14 residues. Germline CDR1 is MNHNS and CDR2 is SASEGT. This chain's CDR3 is CASSARGATDTQYF. The CDR3 DNA follows: TGTGCCAGCAGTGCCCGGGGGGCTACAGATACGCAGTATTTT.